These T cell receptor beta chains were read from a single sample in a study of T-cell reconstitution after alpha-beta-depleted transplantation in children. Via MiXCR, TCRdb re-called the PCR reads, giving one row per CDR3 protein. Of some 450,000 distinct CDR3 sequences listed, around two fifths are singletons. The sequenced sample was PBMCs, obtained before TCRalphabeta/CD19-depleted stem cell transplant. The receptors derive from a girl aged 2 to 10 with aplastic anemia, due to receive a stem cell transplant. The CDR3 runs from the conserved cysteine through the conserved F or W. The D gene is left open where the match is weak. Clone sizes are given selectively: once, few, many, or a class where the clone is expanded.

size,length,V,J,D,DNA,CDR3
-,15,TRBV5-1,TRBJ2-7,TRBD2,TGCGCCAGCAGCTCTGGACTAGCGGGGGGAGTCGAGCAGTACTTC,CASSSGLAGGVEQYF
-,16,TRBV7-9,TRBJ2-3,TRBD1,TGTGCCAGCAGCAGAAGCGGGACAGGGATCGGAGATACGCAGTATTTT,CASSRSGTGIGDTQYF
-,15,TRBV7-2,TRBJ1-3,-,TGTGCCAGCAGCTCAGATCCGGGGACCGCCAACACCATATATTTT,CASSSDPGTANTIYF
once,15,TRBV3-1,TRBJ1-4,TRBD1,TGTGCCAGCAGCCAGCGAGGACAGGGGAGCGAAAAACTGTTTTTT,CASSQRGQGSEKLFF
-,10,TRBV21-1,TRBJ2-7,-,TGTGCCGGCGCCTCAATCAAGCAGTACTTC,CAGASIKQYF
-,13,TRBV20-1,TRBJ2-7,-,TGCAGTGCGCGGGGATCGTTAGGCTACGAGCAGTACTTC,CSARGSLGYEQYF
-,13,TRBV7-2,TRBJ2-7,-,TGTGCCAGCAGCTTAGGGGGGGTGACATTAAAGTACTTC,CASSLGGVTLKYF
many,12,TRBV12-3/TRBV12-4,TRBJ2-7,TRBD2,TGTGCCAGCAGTTCCTGGACTAGACGACCCCACTTC,CASSSWTRRPHF
-,14,TRBV19,TRBJ2-7,-,TGTGCCAGTAGTGCCCCCGGGACTTCCTACGAGCAGTACTTC,CASSAPGTSYEQYF
-,13,TRBV7-2,TRBJ2-7,-,TGTGCCAGCTCCTATCGATCGAGGTACGAGCAGTACTTC,CASSYRSRYEQYF
few,13,TRBV20-1,TRBJ2-7,-,TGCAGTGCTAGAGAACCCGCGTACTACGAGCAGTACTTC,CSAREPAYYEQYF
-,12,TRBV9,TRBJ2-7,-,TGTGCCAGCAGCGGGGGCACCGACGAGCAGTACTTC,CASSGGTDEQYF
-,17,TRBV10-3,TRBJ2-3,TRBD2,TGTGCCATCAGTGAGTTGCGGACTAGCGGGAAGTCAGATACGCAGTATTTT,CAISELRTSGKSDTQYF
-,11,TRBV29-1,TRBJ2-7,-,TGCAGCGTTGGTACAGAATACGAGCAGTACTTC,CSVGTEYEQYF
-,14,TRBV6-5,TRBJ1-1,-,TGTGCCAGCAGTTCCCTCTCAATGAACACTGAAGCTTTCTTT,CASSSLSMNTEAFF
few,15,TRBV3-1,TRBJ1-1,-,TGTGCCAGCAGCCAACCCGCCCCGATGAACACTGAAGCTTTCTTT,CASSQPAPMNTEAFF
-,15,TRBV29-1,TRBJ2-7,TRBD1,TGCAGCGTTGGGCCCCCGGACAGGAGCTCCTACGAGCAGTACTTC,CSVGPPDRSSYEQYF
-,16,TRBV9,TRBJ1-5,TRBD1,TGTGCAAAACAGGGACAGGGGGGCCTTTGGGGTCAGCCCCAGCATTTT,CAKQGQGGLWGQPQHF
once,13,TRBV5-1,TRBJ2-1,-,TGCGCCAGCAGCCGAGGGGAGAGGGGTGAGCAGTTCTTC,CASSRGERGEQFF
-,16,TRBV20-1,TRBJ2-2,TRBD1,TGCAGTGCTAGTTCTCCCGGACAGGGGGCCACCGGGGAGCTGTTTTTT,CSASSPGQGATGELFF
-,13,TRBV20-1,TRBJ1-3,-,TGCAGTGCACGTACACCAACCCTAAACACCATATATTTT,CSARTPTLNTIYF
few,15,TRBV5-1,TRBJ1-6,-,TGCGCCAGCAGCTTGGGGACAGTTACCAATTCACCCCTCCACTTT,CASSLGTVTNSPLHF
-,15,TRBV20-1,TRBJ2-4,-,TGCAGTGCCAGGGGCCAGGAACTAGCCAAAAACATTCAGTACTTC,CSARGQELAKNIQYF
few,15,TRBV12-3/TRBV12-4,TRBJ1-5,-,TGTGCCAGCAGTTCTCGGGGGTATAGCAATCAGCCCCAGCATTTT,CASSSRGYSNQPQHF
-,16,TRBV6-1,TRBJ2-1,TRBD2,TGTGCCAGCAGGGCCCTCGATAGCGGGGGGTTAAATGAGCAGTTCTTC,CASRALDSGGLNEQFF
-,15,TRBV5-1,TRBJ2-1,TRBD1,TGCGCCAGCAGCCCGGGCGGGACAGGGATCAATGAGCAGTTCTTC,CASSPGGTGINEQFF
-,11,TRBV20-1,TRBJ1-2,-,TGCAGTGCGCGGACTTGGAATGGCTACACCTTC,CSARTWNGYTF
-,15,TRBV5-1,TRBJ2-7,-,TGCGCCAGCAGCTGGGCCGGGACAACATCCTACGAGCAGTACTTC,CASSWAGTTSYEQYF
many,14,TRBV28,TRBJ1-5,-,TGTGCCAGCAGTCTCATCAGGGGTACACAGCCCCAGCATTTT,CASSLIRGTQPQHF
few,21,TRBV3-1,TRBJ2-7,TRBD1,TGTGCCAGCAGCCAAGAAATTCGGACAGGGAACCGAATGCCCCTTCCCTACGAGCAGTACTTC,CASSQEIRTGNRMPLPYEQYF
-,14,TRBV5-1,TRBJ2-3,-,TGCGCCAGCAGCCCGGACAGTAGCACAGATACGCAGTATTTT,CASSPDSSTDTQYF
few,12,TRBV6-1,TRBJ1-5,-,TGTGCCAGCAGAGTACTGGGCCAGCCCCAGCATTTT,CASRVLGQPQHF
many,13,TRBV7-2,TRBJ2-2,-,TGTGCCAGCAGCTGGGGGTCGACCGGGGAGCTGTTTTTT,CASSWGSTGELFF
few,13,TRBV7-9,TRBJ2-7,TRBD1,TGTGCCAGCAGCTTAAGGGACAGCCACGAGCAGTACTTC,CASSLRDSHEQYF
-,15,TRBV20-1,TRBJ2-1,TRBD1,TGCAGTGCTAGTCCGAGGGGACAGAGGATCAATGAGCAGTTCTTC,CSASPRGQRINEQFF
-,13,TRBV5-6,TRBJ2-1,-,TGTGCCAGCAGCTTGGTATTAACCCCCATGGAGTTCTTC,CASSLVLTPMEFF
-,20,TRBV5-1,TRBJ2-5,TRBD2,TGCGCCAGCAGCTTATACCTGACTAGCGGGAGGTCTCTCGGGGGGGAGACCCAGTACTTC,CASSLYLTSGRSLGGETQYF
-,15,TRBV11-2,TRBJ2-7,TRBD1,TGTGCCAGCAGCTCCCCCGGGACAGGGTCATTCGAGCAGTACTTC,CASSSPGTGSFEQYF
many,16,TRBV7-9,TRBJ2-1,-,TGTGCCAGCAGCTTATCCAACCGACTGGCCAGCAATGAGCAGTTCTTC,CASSLSNRLASNEQFF
-,14,TRBV5-5,TRBJ1-2,-,TGTGCCAGCAGCCTGGATGGGGAGGACTATGGCTACACCTTC,CASSLDGEDYGYTF
-,15,TRBV7-2,TRBJ2-1,TRBD2,TGTGCCAGCAGCTTACTCCCACGGGGGGTGAATGAGCAGTTCTTC,CASSLLPRGVNEQFF
few,11,TRBV19,TRBJ2-1,-,TGTGCCAGTACGGGGCTCAATGAGCAGTTCTTC,CASTGLNEQFF
-,17,TRBV4-2,TRBJ2-3,TRBD2,TGTGCCAGCAGCCAAATCACTAGCGGGGCTAGCACAGATACGCAGTATTTT,CASSQITSGASTDTQYF
many,15,TRBV7-9,TRBJ1-1,-,TGTGCCAGCAGCTTCAGGGTGCTCATGAACACTGAAGCTTTCTTT,CASSFRVLMNTEAFF
few,13,TRBV28,TRBJ2-7,TRBD1,TGTGCCAGCAGTTTGTTGGGACAGTGGGAGCAGTACTTC,CASSLLGQWEQYF
-,14,TRBV11-2,TRBJ2-1,TRBD2,TGTGCCAGCAGCGGGCAGGGACTAGCGGGAGCCCAGTTCTTC,CASSGQGLAGAQFF
-,14,TRBV20-1,TRBJ2-5,TRBD1,TGCAGTGCCCCCGCAGGGGGTCCACAAGAGACCCAGTACTTC,CSAPAGGPQETQYF
few,15,TRBV24-1,TRBJ1-1,TRBD1,TGTGCCACCAGTGACCCGAAGGGGGCTAACACTGAAGCTTTCTTT,CATSDPKGANTEAFF
once,14,TRBV5-1,TRBJ2-2,-,TGCGCCAGCAGCTTGGGCAGCCGAACCGGGGAGCTGTTTTTT,CASSLGSRTGELFF